This T cell receptor beta chain was documented in a study of OX40 agonist ivuxolimab in advanced cancers. Overall study context: Intravenous ivuxolimab was administered to patients every 2 weeks at 0.01 to 10 mg/kg. The study, taken as a whole, reports: Expanded clones tended on average to be more numerous among CD8+ T cells than CD4+.

The V and J ends lost 1 base and 0 bases respectively, with 9 bases between them. This CDR3 comprises 15 residues. Germline loops: CDR1 SGHVS, CDR2 FQNEAQ. The sampling schedule covered blood at baseline, cycle 4 day 1, and cycle 7 day 1. As concerns this clone: No antigen is known for it.

Generated by immunoSEQ multiplex PCR, the TCRdb table keeps only in-frame clones and is missing some. The data hold roughly 26,000 clones, with around nine tenths observed a single time. The sample was CD4+ or CD8+ T cells sorted from blood, taken in a trial of the OX40 agonist ivuxolimab. The clonotype was recovered from an adult with an advanced solid tumor such as melanoma, head and neck, liver or kidney cancer. This chain uses TRBV7-8 with TRBJ1-1; unclear D gene. The CDR3 reads CASSLDTGMNTEAFF. CDR3 coding DNA: TGTGCCAGCAGCTTAGACACGGGGATGAACACTGAAGCTTTCTTT.